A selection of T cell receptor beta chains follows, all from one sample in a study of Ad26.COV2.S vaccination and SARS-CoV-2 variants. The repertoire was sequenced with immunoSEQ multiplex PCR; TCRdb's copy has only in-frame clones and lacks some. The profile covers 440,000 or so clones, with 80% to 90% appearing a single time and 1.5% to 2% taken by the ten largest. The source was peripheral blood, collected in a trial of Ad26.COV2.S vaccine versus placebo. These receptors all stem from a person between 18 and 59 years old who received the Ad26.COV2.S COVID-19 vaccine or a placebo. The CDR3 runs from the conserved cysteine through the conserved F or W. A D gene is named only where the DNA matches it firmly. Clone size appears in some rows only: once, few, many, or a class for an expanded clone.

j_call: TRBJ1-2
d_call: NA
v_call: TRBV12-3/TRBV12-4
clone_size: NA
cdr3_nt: TGTGCCAGCAACAGGACACCTACTTATGGCTACACCTTC
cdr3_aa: CASNRTPTYGYTF

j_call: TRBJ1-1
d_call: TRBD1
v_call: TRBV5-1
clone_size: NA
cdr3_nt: TGCGCCAGCAGCTGGCACAGGGGCACTGAAGCTTTCTTT
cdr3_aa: CASSWHRGTEAFF

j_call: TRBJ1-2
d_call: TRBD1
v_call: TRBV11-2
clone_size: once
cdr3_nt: TGTGCCAGCAGCCCGGACAGGGCCTATGGCTACACCTTC
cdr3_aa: CASSPDRAYGYTF

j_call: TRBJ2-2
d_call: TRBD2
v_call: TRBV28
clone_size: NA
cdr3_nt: TGTGCCAGCAGATCTAGCGGGAGGGCCCCCACCGGGGAGCTGTTTTTT
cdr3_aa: CASRSSGRAPTGELFF

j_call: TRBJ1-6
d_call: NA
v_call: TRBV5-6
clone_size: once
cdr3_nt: TGTGCCAGCAGCTTCGGTTTTAATTCACCCCTCCACTTT
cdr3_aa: CASSFGFNSPLHF

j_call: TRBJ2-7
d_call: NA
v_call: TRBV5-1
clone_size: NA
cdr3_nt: TGCGCCAGCAGCTTCCAGACAGGAGGGACCTACGAGCAGTACTTC
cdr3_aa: CASSFQTGGTYEQYF

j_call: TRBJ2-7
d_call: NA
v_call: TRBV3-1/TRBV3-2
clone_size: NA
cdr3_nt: TGTGCCAGCAGCCAATATCGGCTAGGAGATTTGGTCTACGAGCAGTACTTC
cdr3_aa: CASSQYRLGDLVYEQYF

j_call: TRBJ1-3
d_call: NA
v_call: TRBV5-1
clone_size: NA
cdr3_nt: TGCGCCAGCAGCTTCGGACACGCGACAACTTCTGGAAACACCATATATTTT
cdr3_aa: CASSFGHATTSGNTIYF

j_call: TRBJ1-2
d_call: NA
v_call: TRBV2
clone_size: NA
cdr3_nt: TGTGCCAGCAGTGAACTAAGGGACTATGGCTACACCTTC
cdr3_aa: CASSELRDYGYTF

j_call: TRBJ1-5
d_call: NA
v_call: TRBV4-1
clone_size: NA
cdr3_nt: TGCGCCAGCAGCCAAGATGGTGGGACGGTTAGCAATCAGCCCCAGCATTTT
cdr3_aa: CASSQDGGTVSNQPQHF

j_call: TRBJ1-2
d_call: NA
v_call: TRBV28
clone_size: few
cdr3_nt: TGTGCCAGCAGTAACTATGGCTACACCTTC
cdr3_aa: CASSNYGYTF

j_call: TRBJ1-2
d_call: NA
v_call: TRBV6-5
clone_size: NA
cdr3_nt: TGTGCCACCTTCCCCGGCTGGGGGTATGGCTACACCTTC
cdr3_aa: CATFPGWGYGYTF

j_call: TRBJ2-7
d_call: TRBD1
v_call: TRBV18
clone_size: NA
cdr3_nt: TGTGCCAGCTCACGGAACAGGGGAGTCGACGACGAGCAGTACTTC
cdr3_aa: CASSRNRGVDDEQYF

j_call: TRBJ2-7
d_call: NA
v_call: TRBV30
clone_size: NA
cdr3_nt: TGTGCCTGGAGTGTCTATAGGGGTTACGAGCAGTACTTC
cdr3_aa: CAWSVYRGYEQYF

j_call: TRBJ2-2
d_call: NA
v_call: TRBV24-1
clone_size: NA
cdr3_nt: TGTGCCACCAGTCAATTCAGGGAAGTGGAGACCGGGGAGCTGTTTTTT
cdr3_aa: CATSQFREVETGELFF

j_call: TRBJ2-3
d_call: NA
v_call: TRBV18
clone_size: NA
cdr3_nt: TGTGCCAGCTCACCCGGGCTAGCCACACCGGATACGCAGTATTTT
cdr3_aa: CASSPGLATPDTQYF

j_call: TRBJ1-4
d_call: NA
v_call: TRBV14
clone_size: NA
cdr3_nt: TGTGCCAGCAGCCAGGCAACTAATGAAAAACTGTTTTTT
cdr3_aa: CASSQATNEKLFF

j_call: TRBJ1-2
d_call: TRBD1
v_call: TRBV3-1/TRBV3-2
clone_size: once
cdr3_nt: TGTGCCAGCAGCTTAAGACAGGGAGCGACTATTGATGGCTACACCTTC
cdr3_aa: CASSLRQGATIDGYTF

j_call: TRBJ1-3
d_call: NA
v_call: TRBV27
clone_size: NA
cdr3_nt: TGTGCCAGCAGCTCCCGGTATACTGGAAACACCATATATTTT
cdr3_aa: CASSSRYTGNTIYF

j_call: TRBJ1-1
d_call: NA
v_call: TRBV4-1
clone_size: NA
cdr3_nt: TGCGCCAGCAGCCAAGGGGCCCCGAACACTGAAGCTTTCTTT
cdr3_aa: CASSQGAPNTEAFF

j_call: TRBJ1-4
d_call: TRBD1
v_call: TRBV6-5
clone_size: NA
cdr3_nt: TGTGCCAGCACCCAATGGGGGACAGGGGGGGAAAAACTGTTTTTT
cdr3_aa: CASTQWGTGGEKLFF

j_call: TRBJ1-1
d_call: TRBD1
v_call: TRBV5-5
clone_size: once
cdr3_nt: TGTGCCAGCACCCTTTCCGGGACAGGGAAATTCACTGAAGCTTTCTTT
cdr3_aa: CASTLSGTGKFTEAFF

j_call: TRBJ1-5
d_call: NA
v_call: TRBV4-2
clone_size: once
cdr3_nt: TGTGCCAGCAGCCATGGGCCGGGCAACAATCAGCCCCAGCATTTT
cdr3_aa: CASSHGPGNNQPQHF

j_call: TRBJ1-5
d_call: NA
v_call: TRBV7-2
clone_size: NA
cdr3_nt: TGTGCCAGCAGCCCGGTGGGGGGACCCAATCAGCCCCAGCATTTT
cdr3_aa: CASSPVGGPNQPQHF

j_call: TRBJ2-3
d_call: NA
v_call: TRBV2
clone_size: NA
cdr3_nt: TGTGCCAGCAGGCCCCTTGAGGGTTTGACAGATACGCAGTATTTT
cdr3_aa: CASRPLEGLTDTQYF

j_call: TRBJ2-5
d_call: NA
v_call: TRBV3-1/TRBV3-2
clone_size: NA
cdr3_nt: TGTGCCAGCAGGCAAGGTTTACGGCATGAGACCCAGTACTTC
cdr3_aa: CASRQGLRHETQYF

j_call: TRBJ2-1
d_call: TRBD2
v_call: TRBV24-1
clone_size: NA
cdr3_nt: TGTGCCACCAGTGACGCAACTAGCGGGAGCTCCTACAATGAGCAGTTCTTC
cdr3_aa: CATSDATSGSSYNEQFF

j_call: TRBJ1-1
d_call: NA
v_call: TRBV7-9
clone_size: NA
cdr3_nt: TGTGCCAGCAGCATGGGGTTCCCGGCCACTGAAGCTTTCTTT
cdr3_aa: CASSMGFPATEAFF

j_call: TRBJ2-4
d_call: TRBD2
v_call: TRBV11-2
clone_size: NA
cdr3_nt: TGTGCCAGCAGCTACAACTCGGGACTAGCGGAAAAGTACTTC
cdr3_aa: CASSYNSGLAEKYF

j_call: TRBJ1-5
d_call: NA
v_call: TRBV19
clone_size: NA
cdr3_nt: TGTGCCAGTAGTATATCCCAGGCCTTAATCAATCAGCCCCAGCATTTT
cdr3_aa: CASSISQALINQPQHF

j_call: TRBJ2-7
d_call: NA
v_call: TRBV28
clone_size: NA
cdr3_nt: TGTGCCAGCAGTCCTAACCCGGACCGGGGGCCTACCTACGAGCAGTACTTC
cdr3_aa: CASSPNPDRGPTYEQYF

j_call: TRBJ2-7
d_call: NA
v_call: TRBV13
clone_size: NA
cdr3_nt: TGTGCCAGCATGAGGGGGGACAGTCGAAACGAGCAGTACTTC
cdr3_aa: CASMRGDSRNEQYF

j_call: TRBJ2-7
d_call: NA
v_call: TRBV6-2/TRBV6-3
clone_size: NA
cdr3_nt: TGTGCCAGCAGTCCCTCGGACGTTCTGGACGAGCAGTACTTC
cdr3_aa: CASSPSDVLDEQYF

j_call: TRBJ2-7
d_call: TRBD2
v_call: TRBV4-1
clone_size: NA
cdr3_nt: TGCGCCAGCAGCCAAGCCGAACTAGCGACTCCCTACGAGCAGTACTTC
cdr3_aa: CASSQAELATPYEQYF

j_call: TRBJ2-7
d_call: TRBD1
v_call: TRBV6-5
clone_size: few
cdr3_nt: TGTGCCAGCAGTTGGACAGGGGACCTACGCGAGCAGTACTTC
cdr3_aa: CASSWTGDLREQYF

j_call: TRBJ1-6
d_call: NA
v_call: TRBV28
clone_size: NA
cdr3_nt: TGTGCCAGCAGTATAAGAAGCTCACCCCTCCACTTT
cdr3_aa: CASSIRSSPLHF

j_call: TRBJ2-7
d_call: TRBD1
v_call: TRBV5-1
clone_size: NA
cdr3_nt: TGCGCCAGCAGCTTGGGGACAGGGCTCTACGAGCAGTACTTC
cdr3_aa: CASSLGTGLYEQYF

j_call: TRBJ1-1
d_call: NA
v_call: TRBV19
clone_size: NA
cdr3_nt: TGTGCCAGTAGCCAGGGGCCAGAGAACACTGAAGCTTTCTTT
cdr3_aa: CASSQGPENTEAFF

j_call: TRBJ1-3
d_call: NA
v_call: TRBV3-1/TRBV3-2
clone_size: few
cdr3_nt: TGTGCCAGCAGCCAAGCGGGGGAAGGGTACACCATATATTTT
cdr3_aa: CASSQAGEGYTIYF

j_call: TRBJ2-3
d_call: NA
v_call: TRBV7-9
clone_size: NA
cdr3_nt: TGTGCCAGCAGGGCGACAGTAATTACAACAGATACGCAGTATTTT
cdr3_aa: CASRATVITTDTQYF